Given below is one T cell receptor (beta chain) in context. Data came from immunoSEQ multiplex PCR; TCRdb stores just in-frame clones and leaves some out. This sample has about 210,000 clones, with 92% found just once. This CDR3 comprises 14 residues. CDR1 and CDR2 from the germline V gene are ENHRY and SYGVKD. With 4 bases removed from V and 0 bases from J, the gap between germline ends came to 9 bases. The data derive from a study of blood T cell repertoires in COVID-19. Background on the study: T cells, B-cell-depleted T cells, or PBMCs provided the cDNA or gDNA that served as material.

Input material: peripheral blood. This chain connects TRBV10-3 to TRBJ2-5; D might be TRBD2 (6 bases). The clonotype originates from a man aged 25 to 40 with acute or convalescent COVID-19. The CDR3, as DNA: TGTGCCATCAGTGTGGGGGGTAACCAAGAGACCCAGTACTTC. It yields the protein CAISVGGNQETQYF.